Shown below are 19 T cell receptor beta chains from a single sample sequenced in a study of cytotoxic CD8 clonotypes in ibrutinib-treated CLL. Produced via immunoSEQ multiplex PCR; TCRdb's table is partial and in-frame only. The sample has around 97,000 clones, 70% to 80% seen once; the top ten hold 25% to 40%. This specimen consisted of PBMCs, obtained after 12 months of ibrutinib treatment. The receptors stem from a human donor with chronic lymphocytic leukemia.

This clone has only one observation. This chain joins TRBV6-6 and TRBJ1-2, with D possibly TRBD1 on 5 matching bases. The length of the CDR3 is 14 residues. The V gene lost 5 bases and the J gene lost 6 bases, with 16 bases spanning the gap. CDR1 and CDR2 (germline): MNHNY, SVGAGI (reference sequence). CDR3 bases: TGTGCCAGCAGTCATCTAGACAGTCACAATGGCTACACCTTC. It translates to CASSHLDSHNGYTF.

This rearrangement joins TRBV29-1 to TRBJ2-5; D may be TRBD2 (6 bases). The V end was cut by 6 bases, the J end by 4 bases, with 12 bases between. This CDR3 region has 12 residues. Germline CDR1 SQVTM, CDR2 ANQGSEA. This chain's CDR3 is CSVGPGVETQYF. CDR3 nucleotide sequence: TGCAGCGTGGGGCCGGGGGTAGAGACCCAGTACTTC.

The rearrangement links TRBV5-1 to TRBJ2-5; D is possibly TRBD1 (7 bases). CDR1 and CDR2 from the germline V gene are SGHRS and YFSETQ. CDR3 length: 16 residues. V was shortened by 0 bases and J by 1 base, with 13 bases between the two germline ends. For the CDR3, the DNA is TGCGCCAGCAGCTTGGATGGCCAGGGGGGCCAAGAGACCCAGTACTTC. It translates to CASSLDGQGGQETQYF.

The chain is built from TRBV5-8 and TRBJ1-1, with unresolved D. CDR3 size: 15 residues. Germline V gene data show CDR1 as SGHTS and CDR2 as YDEGEE. The V end was cut by 0 bases, the J end by 1 base, with 10 bases between. DNA for the CDR3: TGTGCCAGCAGCTTGGCCACACGCCGGAACACTGAAGCTTTCTTT. Translating gives CASSLATRRNTEAFF.

The gene calls are TRBV10-1 and TRBJ2-2, with D tentatively TRBD1 (6 bases). Trimming took 6 bases from V and 1 from J, leaving 9 bases between them. Germline CDR1 reads WNHNN; CDR2 reads SYGVQD (reference sequence). This CDR3 has 14 residues. The CDR3 bases are TGCGCCAGCAGGAAACAGGGGAACACCGGGGAGCTGTTTTTT. Translating gives CASRKQGNTGELFF.

The rearrangement uses TRBV5-4 and TRBJ2-7; D is uncertain. Trimming took 4 bases from V and 7 from J, leaving 18 bases between them. Germline CDR1 is SGHNT and CDR2 is YYREEE (reference sequence). CDR3 length: 14 amino acids. DNA of the CDR3: TGTGCCAGCAGCAAACGGACCGCACCTCTGGAGCAGTACTTC. It specifies CASSKRTAPLEQYF.

This clone was seen a single time. CDR3 sequence (DNA): TGTGCCAGCAGTGGGAGTGGCAACAATCAGCCCCAGCATTTT. Residues: CASSGSGNNQPQHF. The V and J genes are TRBV2 and TRBJ1-5; D is unresolved. Germline assignment: CDR1 SNHLY and CDR2 FYNNEI. The CDR3 length is 14 residues. V lost 4 bases, J lost 3 bases, and 10 bases lay in between.

The chain carries TRBV5-1 and TRBJ1-1; maybe TRBD1 (5 bases). CDR1 and CDR2 (germline): SGHRS, YFSETQ. This CDR3 has 17 residues. Trimming removed 4 bases at V and 3 bases at J, with 22 bases between. The CDR3 nucleotides are TGCGCCAGCAGCCCCCCAGTTCCCCAGGGAAGGGACACTGAAGCTTTCTTT. Translation gives CASSPPVPQGRDTEAFF.

The chain combines TRBV30 with TRBJ2-5; 7 positions agree with TRBD1. The CDR3 is made up of 13 amino acids. The V and J ends lost 2 bases and 3 bases, in that order; junction bases with no gene match: 3. The germline gives CDR1 GTSNPN, CDR2 SVGIG (reference sequence). CDR3 DNA: TGTGCCTGGAGTAGGGACAGCAAAGAGACCCAGTACTTC. Translated: CAWSRDSKETQYF.

V and J are TRBV6-1 and TRBJ2-3; the D is unclear. Deletions cut 6 bases from V and 3 bases from J, with 4 bases between. From germline, CDR1 is MNHNS and CDR2 SASEGT. The CDR3 has 11 residues. The CDR3 bases are TGTGCCAGCAGCGTTACAGATACGCAGTATTTT. Its translation: CASSVTDTQYF.

This clone was detected only a few times. V usage is TRBV7-3 and J usage is TRBJ1-1, with 8 bases matching TRBD1. The junction had 13 bases not matched to a gene; V was cut back by 8 bases and J by 5 bases. The CDR3 has 15 residues. CDR1 is SGHTA, CDR2 FQGTGA, per germline. The CDR3 DNA follows: TGTGCCAGCGGTTATCTTGGACAGGGACGGACTGAAGCTTTCTTT. Its translation: CASGYLGQGRTEAFF.

The V call is TRBV30, the J call TRBJ1-1; no reliable D call. Germline V CDR1 and CDR2: GTSNPN, SVGIG (reference sequence). The CDR3 loop spans 15 amino acids. V lost 2 bases, J lost 0 bases, and 13 bases lay in between. CDR3 protein: CAWSSPERMNTEAFF. CDR3 DNA: TGTGCCTGGAGTTCCCCGGAACGGATGAACACTGAAGCTTTCTTT. The full variable domain, with the rest looked up from reference TRBV30 and TRBJ1-1, is SQTIHQWPATLVQPVGSPLSLECTVEGTSNPNLYWYRQAAGRGLQLLFYSVGIGQISSEVPQNLSASRPQDRQFILSSKKLLLSDSGFYLCAWSSPERMNTEAFFGQGTRLTVV.

The chain links TRBV28 to TRBJ1-3; perhaps TRBD1 as D (5 bases). The ends were cut back, 6 bases at V and 2 bases at J, with 11 bases in the middle. CDR3 size: 14 residues. CDR1 MDHEN and CDR2 SYDVKM come from the germline V gene. The CDR3 protein is CASSPGTTGNTIYF. The CDR3 region has the DNA TGTGCCAGCAGCCCCGGGACGACTGGAAACACCATATATTTT.

The CDR3 here is CASSLDAGATTGELFF. Here the CDR3 DNA reads TGCGCCAGCAGCTTGGATGCGGGGGCAACGACCGGGGAGCTGTTTTTT. The J gene is TRBJ2-2, the V gene TRBV5-1, with TRBD2 as a possible D gene (7 bases). Germline V gene lookup returns CDR1 SGHRS and CDR2 YFSETQ. Trimming removed 0 bases from V and 5 bases from J, with 14 bases in between. The CDR3 spans 16 residues.

The rearrangement joins TRBV2 to TRBJ1-6, with D perhaps matching TRBD1 (5 bases). The V gene's germline CDR1 is SNHLY and CDR2 FYNNEI. V lost 6 bases, J lost 9 bases, and 27 bases lay in between. CDR3 size: 18 residues. The CDR3 protein is CASRPQSGGHTWSSPLHF. CDR3 coding DNA: TGTGCCAGCAGACCTCAAAGCGGGGGTCACACATGGAGTTCACCCCTCCACTTT.

The rearrangement joins TRBV6-5 to TRBJ1-1, with D possibly TRBD1 on 5 matching bases. Trimming took 7 bases from V and 1 from J, leaving 7 bases between them. CDR1 and CDR2 (germline): MNHEY, SVGAGI. The CDR3 is 12 amino acids. The CDR3 region has the DNA TGTGCCAGCATGGGGACGAACACTGAAGCTTTCTTT. Its protein is CASMGTNTEAFF.

This clone was seen just once. The chain couples TRBV29-1 to TRBJ1-1; 9 bases map to TRBD1. Per the germline V gene, CDR1 is SQVTM and CDR2 is ANQGSEA. V lost 6 bases, J lost 3 bases, and 5 bases stayed unmatched. This CDR3 has 13 amino acids. CDR3 residues: CSVDRGTYTEAFF. CDR3 coding DNA: TGCAGCGTCGACAGGGGGACGTACACTGAAGCTTTCTTT.

The rearrangement joins TRBV5-1 to TRBJ2-7; the D gene is possibly TRBD1 (6 bases). The CDR3 loop spans 11 amino acids. CDR1 and CDR2 (germline): SGHRS, YFSETQ. The V and J ends lost 10 bases and 6 bases respectively, with 14 bases between them. The CDR3, as DNA: TGCGCCGACCACAGGGCCGGCGAGCAGTACTTC. This translates into CADHRAGEQYF.

The genes are TRBV5-1 and TRBJ2-2; D uncertain. This CDR3 has 14 amino acids. Germline CDR1 is SGHRS and CDR2 is YFSETQ. Trimming removed 4 bases from V and 5 bases from J, with 12 bases in between. The DNA for the CDR3 is TGCGCCAGCAGCCCCTTTGCAGATACCGGGGAGCTGTTTTTT. Translation: CASSPFADTGELFF.